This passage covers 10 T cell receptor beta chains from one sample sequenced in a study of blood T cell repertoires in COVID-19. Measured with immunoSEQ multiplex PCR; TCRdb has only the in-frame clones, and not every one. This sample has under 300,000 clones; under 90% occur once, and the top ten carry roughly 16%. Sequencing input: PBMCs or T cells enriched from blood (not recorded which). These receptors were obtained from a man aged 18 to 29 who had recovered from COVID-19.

The CDR3 sequence is CAWSVVAGSYEQYF. The CDR3, as DNA: TGTGCCTGGAGTGTAGTGGCGGGGTCCTACGAGCAGTACTTC. V gene TRBV30 combines with J gene TRBJ2-7, with TRBD2 as a possible D gene (6 bases). The length of the CDR3 is 14 residues. V was shortened by 0 bases and J by 1 base, with 10 bases between the two germline ends. Germline CDR1 GTSNPN, CDR2 SVGIG (reference sequence). Together with reference TRBV30 and TRBJ2-7, the CDR3 gives the full variable domain: SQTIHQWPATLVQPVGSPLSLECTVEGTSNPNLYWYRQAAGRGLQLLFYSVGIGQISSEVPQNLSASRPQDRQFILSSKKLLLSDSGFYLCAWSVVAGSYEQYFGPGTRLTVT.

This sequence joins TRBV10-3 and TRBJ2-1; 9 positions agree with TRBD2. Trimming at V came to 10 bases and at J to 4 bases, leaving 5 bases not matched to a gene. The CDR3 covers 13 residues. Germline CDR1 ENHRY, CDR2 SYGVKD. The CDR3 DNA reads TGTGCCACAAGACTAGCGGAGTACAATGAGCAGTTCTTC. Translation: CATRLAEYNEQFF.

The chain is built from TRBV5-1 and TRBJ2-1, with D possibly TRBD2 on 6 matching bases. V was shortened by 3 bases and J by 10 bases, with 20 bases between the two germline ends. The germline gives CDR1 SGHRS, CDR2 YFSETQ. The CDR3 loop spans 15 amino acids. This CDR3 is CASSYDLGGSPEQFF. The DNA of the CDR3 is TGCGCCAGCAGCTACGATTTGGGGGGAAGTCCGGAGCAGTTCTTC. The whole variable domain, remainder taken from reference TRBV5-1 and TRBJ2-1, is KAGVTQTPRYLIKTRGQQVTLSCSPISGHRSVSWYQQTPGQGLQFLFEYFSETQRNKGNFPGRFSGRQFSNSRSEMNVSTLELGDSALYLCASSYDLGGSPEQFFGPGTRLTVL.

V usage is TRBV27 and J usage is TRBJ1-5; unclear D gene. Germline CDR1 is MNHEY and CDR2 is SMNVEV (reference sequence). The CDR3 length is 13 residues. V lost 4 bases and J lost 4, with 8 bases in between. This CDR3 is CASSWERNQPQHF. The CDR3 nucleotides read TGTGCCAGCAGTTGGGAGAGGAATCAGCCCCAGCATTTT.

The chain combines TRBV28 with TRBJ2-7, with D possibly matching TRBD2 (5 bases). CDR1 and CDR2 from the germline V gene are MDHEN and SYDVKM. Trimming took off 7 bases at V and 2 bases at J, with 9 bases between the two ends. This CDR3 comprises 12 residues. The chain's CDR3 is CASTLGAYEQYF. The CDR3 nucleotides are TGTGCCAGCACCCTCGGGGCCTACGAGCAGTACTTC.

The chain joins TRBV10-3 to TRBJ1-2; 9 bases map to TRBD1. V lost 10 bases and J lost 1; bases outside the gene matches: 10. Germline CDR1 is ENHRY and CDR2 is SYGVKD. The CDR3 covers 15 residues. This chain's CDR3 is CATQDRGLGNYGYTF. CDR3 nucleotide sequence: TGTGCCACCCAGGACAGGGGATTGGGTAACTATGGCTACACCTTC.

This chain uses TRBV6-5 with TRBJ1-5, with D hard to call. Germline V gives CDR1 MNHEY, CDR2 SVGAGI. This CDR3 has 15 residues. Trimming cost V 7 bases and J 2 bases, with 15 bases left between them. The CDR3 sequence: CASTPRGRGNQPQHF. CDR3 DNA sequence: TGTGCCAGCACCCCTAGAGGGCGCGGCAATCAGCCCCAGCATTTT.

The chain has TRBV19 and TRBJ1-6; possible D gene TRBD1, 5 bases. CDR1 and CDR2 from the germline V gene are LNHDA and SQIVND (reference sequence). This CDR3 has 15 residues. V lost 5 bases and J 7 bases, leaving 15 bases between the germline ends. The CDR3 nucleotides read TGTGCCAGTAGTTTTCATGACAGTCTGAATTCACCCCTCCACTTT. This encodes CASSFHDSLNSPLHF.

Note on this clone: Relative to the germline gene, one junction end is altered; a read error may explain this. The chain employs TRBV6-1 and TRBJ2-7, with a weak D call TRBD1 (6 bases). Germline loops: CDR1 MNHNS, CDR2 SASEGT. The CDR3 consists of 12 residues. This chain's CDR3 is CASSEADRDKRF. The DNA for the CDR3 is TGTGCCAGCAGTGAGGCGGACCGGGACAAAAGATTC.

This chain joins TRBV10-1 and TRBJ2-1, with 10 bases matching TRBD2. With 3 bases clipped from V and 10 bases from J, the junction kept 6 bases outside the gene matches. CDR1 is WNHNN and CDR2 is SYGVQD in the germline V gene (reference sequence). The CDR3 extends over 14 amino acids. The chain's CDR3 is CASSEAGGPREQFF. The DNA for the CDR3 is TGCGCCAGCAGTGAAGCGGGAGGGCCCCGGGAGCAGTTCTTC.